These 3 T cell receptor beta chains were all obtained from the same sample, sequenced in a study of T-cell reconstitution after alpha-beta-depleted transplantation in children. Unique molecular identifiers were built into the TCRbeta library. A single record per CDR3 protein comes from TCRdb applying MiXCR to the PCR reads. The data contain around 580,000 distinct CDR3 sequences, 27% of them singletons. Sequences were derived from PBMCs, sampled before TCRalphabeta/CD19-depleted stem cell transplant. These receptor sequences come from a boy less than two years old with Wiskott-Aldrich syndrome, due to receive a stem cell transplant.

The J gene is TRBJ2-5, the V gene TRBV7-8, with 9 bases fitting TRBD2. This CDR3 has 17 residues. Trimming removed 3 bases from V and 4 bases from J; junction bases left unmatched: 12. Germline V lookup: CDR1 SGHVS, CDR2 FQNEAQ. CDR3 amino acids: CASSFRVAGVWAETQYF. The DNA for the CDR3 is TGTGCCAGCAGCTTTCGAGTAGCGGGAGTGTGGGCAGAGACCCAGTACTTC.

The chain links TRBV30 to TRBJ2-1; D is tentatively TRBD1 or TRBD2 (6 bases each). Germline-derived CDR1 and CDR2 are GTSNPN and SVGIG (reference sequence). The CDR3 spans 14 residues. Trimming took off 0 bases at V and 6 bases at J, with 12 bases between the two ends. CDR3 coding DNA: TGTGCCTGGAGTGTAGGGGGTAGCGGCAATGAGCAGTTCTTC. It is translated as CAWSVGGSGNEQFF.

This chain connects TRBV10-3 to TRBJ1-5; TRBD1 might be the D (6 bases). V dropped 4 bases and J dropped 5 bases, with 9 bases sitting between them. Germline V lookup: CDR1 ENHRY, CDR2 SYGVKD. The CDR3 loop spans 13 amino acids. This CDR3 is CAISVRGDQPQHF. For the CDR3, the DNA is TGTGCCATCAGTGTTAGGGGGGATCAGCCCCAGCATTTT.